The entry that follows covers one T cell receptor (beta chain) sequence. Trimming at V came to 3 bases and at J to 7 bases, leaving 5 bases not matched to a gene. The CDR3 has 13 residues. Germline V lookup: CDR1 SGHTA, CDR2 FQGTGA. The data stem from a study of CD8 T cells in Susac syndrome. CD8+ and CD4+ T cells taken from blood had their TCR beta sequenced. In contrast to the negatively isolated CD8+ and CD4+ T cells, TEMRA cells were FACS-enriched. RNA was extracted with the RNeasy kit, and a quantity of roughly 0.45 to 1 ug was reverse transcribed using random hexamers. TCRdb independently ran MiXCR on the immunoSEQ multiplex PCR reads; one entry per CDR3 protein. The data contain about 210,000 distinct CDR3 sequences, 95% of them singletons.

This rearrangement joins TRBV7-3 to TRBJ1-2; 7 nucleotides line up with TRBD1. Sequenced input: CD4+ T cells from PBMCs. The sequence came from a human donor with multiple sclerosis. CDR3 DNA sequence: TGTGCCAGCAGCTTCGACAGGGAAGCTGGCTACACCTTC. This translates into CASSFDREAGYTF.